This T cell receptor beta chain was obtained from a study of T cell repertoires in cytomegalovirus infection. Overall study context: Recently described HLA-C-restricted plus well-studied HLA-B-restricted CMV epitopes were used.

In TCRdb, the reads were re-called with MiXCR into one record per CDR3 protein. The sample carries a few hundred thousand distinct CDR3 sequences, about 35% recorded once. The ends were cut back, 3 bases at V and 1 base at J, with 9 bases in the middle. Germline lookup yields CDR1 LNHDA and CDR2 SQIVND (reference sequence). This CDR3 spans 14 amino acids. With respect to this clonotype: Antigen specificity is unknown.

This material consisted of cultured PBMCs, taken from culture after CMV antigen stimulation. The chain links TRBV19 to TRBJ1-1; no definite D call. This TCR came from a human donor in good health (CMV status not recorded). Some clones in this sample may be carry-over from other donors' samples. In nucleotides, the CDR3 is TGTGCCAGTAGTATTGGTAGGGAGAACACTGAAGCTTTCTTT. Its translation is CASSIGRENTEAFF. The full variable domain, completed using reference TRBV19 and TRBJ1-1, is DGGITQSPKYLFRKEGQNVTLSCEQNLNHDAMYWYRQDPGQGLRLIYYSQIVNDFQKGDIAEGYSVSREKKESFPLTVTSAQKNPTAFYLCASSIGRENTEAFFGQGTRLTVV.